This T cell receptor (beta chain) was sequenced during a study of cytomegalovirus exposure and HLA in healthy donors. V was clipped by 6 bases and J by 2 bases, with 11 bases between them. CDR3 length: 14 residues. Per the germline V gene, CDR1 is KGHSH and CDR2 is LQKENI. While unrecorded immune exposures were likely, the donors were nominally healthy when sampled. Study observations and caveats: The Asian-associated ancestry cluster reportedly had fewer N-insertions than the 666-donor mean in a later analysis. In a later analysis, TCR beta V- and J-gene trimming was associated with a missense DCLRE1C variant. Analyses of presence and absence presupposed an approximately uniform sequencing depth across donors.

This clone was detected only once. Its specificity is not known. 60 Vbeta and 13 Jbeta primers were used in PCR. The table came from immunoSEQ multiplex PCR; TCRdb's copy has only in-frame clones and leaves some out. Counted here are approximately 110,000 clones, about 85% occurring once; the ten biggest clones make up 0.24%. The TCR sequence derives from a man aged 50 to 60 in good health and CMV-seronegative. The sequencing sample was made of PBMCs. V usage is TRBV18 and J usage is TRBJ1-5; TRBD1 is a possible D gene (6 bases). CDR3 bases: TGTGCCAGCTCGCAGGGGCTCGGCAATCAGCCCCAGCATTTT. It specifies CASSQGLGNQPQHF.